What follows are 20 T cell receptor beta chains derived from one specimen sequenced in a study of CD8+ T cells in alopecia areata. The sequencing template was cDNA reverse transcribed from extracted RNA. Generated by immunoSEQ multiplex PCR, the TCRdb table keeps only in-frame clones and is missing some. The sample shows more than 200,000 clones, 66% of them seen only once. Treatment noted: oral pan-JAK inhibitor, 5-10 mg twice daily. Sample: CD4+ T cells sorted from blood, taken between weeks 43 and 45, from a patient treated with tofacitinib. Source of these receptors: a human donor with alopecia areata.

This clone has a handful of counts. The rearrangement links TRBV19 to TRBJ1-4, with D tentatively TRBD1 (5 bases). The CDR3 consists of 14 residues. V was clipped by 3 bases and J by 13 bases, with 18 bases between them. Germline V lookup: CDR1 LNHDA, CDR2 SQIVND (reference sequence). The CDR3: CASSIRDSAGGLFF. The DNA of the CDR3 is TGTGCCAGTAGTATCCGCGACAGCGCGGGGGGACTGTTTTTT.

This clone was recorded once. The chain recombines TRBV6-5 with TRBJ2-7, with a possible D match to TRBD1 (5 bases). Germline loops: CDR1 MNHEY, CDR2 SVGAGI. V was shortened by 3 bases and J by 6 bases, with 12 bases between the two germline ends. There are 13 residues in the CDR3. CDR3 nucleotides: TGTGCCAGCAGTTATGGGGCAAGGGGCGAGCAGTACTTC. Translated: CASSYGARGEQYF.

The chain couples TRBV5-1 to TRBJ2-7; no reliable D call. Germline V gene data show CDR1 as SGHRS and CDR2 as YFSETQ. This CDR3 spans 15 amino acids. V was clipped by 4 bases and J by 2 bases, with 16 bases between them. The CDR3 region has the DNA TGCGCCAGCAGCAGCAGACAAGGACCAACCTACGAGCAGTACTTC. Translated, it gives CASSSRQGPTYEQYF.

This chain uses TRBV2 with TRBJ2-7; D unclear. With 4 bases removed from V and 1 base from J, the gap between germline ends came to 11 bases. Germline loops: CDR1 SNHLY, CDR2 FYNNEI. This CDR3 comprises 14 residues. CDR3 sequence (DNA): TGTGCCAGCAGTGCTTTACAGCCTTCCTACGAGCAGTACTTC. It encodes CASSALQPSYEQYF.

This chain uses TRBV4-3 with TRBJ1-6, with D possibly being TRBD1 (5 bases). In germline, CDR1 is LGHNA, CDR2 YSLEER. The CDR3 extends over 14 amino acids. Trimming stripped 3 bases from V and 8 bases from J, with 11 bases between. Here the CDR3 DNA reads TGCGCCAGCAGCCATGGGACGGTAGATTCACCCCTCCACTTT. Encoded protein: CASSHGTVDSPLHF.

CDR3 DNA sequence: TGTGCCAGCAGAAACCGGGCCCAAGAGACCCAGTACTTC. This encodes CASRNRAQETQYF. The chain carries TRBV25-1 and TRBJ2-5; D unresolved. Trimming stripped 6 bases from V and 1 base from J, with 9 bases between. From germline, CDR1 is MGHDK and CDR2 SYGVNS. The CDR3 covers 13 residues.

The CDR3 reads CASSQEYQITEAFF. DNA for the CDR3: TGTGCCAGCAGCCAAGAGTATCAGATCACTGAAGCTTTCTTT. The chain is built from TRBV4-2 and TRBJ1-1; D remains unclear. This CDR3 has 14 residues. Trimming left V 0 bases short and J 4 bases short, with 9 bases between. Germline values: CDR1 LGHNA, CDR2 YNFKEQ.

The chain has TRBV7-2 and TRBJ2-3; 8 bases map to TRBD2. CDR1 is SGHTA and CDR2 is FQGNSA in the germline V gene. V lost 3 bases, J lost 4 bases, and 12 bases stayed unmatched. This CDR3 region has 17 residues. The CDR3 region has the DNA TGTGCCAGCAGCTTTCGCGGGGGGCCACTTTCTCCAGATACGCAGTATTTT. Amino acid sequence: CASSFRGGPLSPDTQYF.

The chain recombines TRBV29-1 with TRBJ2-1; 8 nucleotides line up with TRBD1. J was trimmed by 2 bases and V by 3 bases; bases with no gene match: 0. The CDR3 loop spans 13 amino acids. In germline, CDR1 is SQVTM, CDR2 ANQGSEA. CDR3 loop: CSVDRGPYNEQFF. CDR3 DNA: TGCAGCGTTGACAGGGGGCCCTACAATGAGCAGTTCTTC.

The chain recombines TRBV7-3 with TRBJ2-3; D not resolved. Germline V lookup: CDR1 SGHTA, CDR2 FQGTGA. Trimming removed 5 bases from V and 6 bases from J, with 12 bases in between. The CDR3 is 13 residues long. The CDR3 protein is CASSPYQEDTQYF. In nucleotides, the CDR3 is TGTGCCAGCAGCCCCTACCAAGAGGATACGCAGTATTTT. The whole variable domain, filled in from reference TRBV7-3 and TRBJ2-3, reads GAGVSQTPSNKVTEKGKYVELRCDPISGHTALYWYRQSLGQGPEFLIYFQGTGAADDSGLPNDRFFAVRPEGSVSTLKIQRTERGDSAVYLCASSPYQEDTQYFGPGTRLTVL.

The chain is built from TRBV7-9 and TRBJ1-1; D is uncertain. Germline loops: CDR1 SEHNR, CDR2 FQNEAQ (reference sequence). The germline V and J ends were trimmed by 3 bases and 7 bases, with 9 bases remaining between them. CDR3 length equals 12 residues. CDR3 protein: CASSLKGNEAFF. The CDR3 DNA sequence: TGTGCCAGCAGCTTGAAGGGTAATGAAGCTTTCTTT.

The chain uses TRBV6-6 and TRBJ2-4; D might be TRBD1 or TRBD2, each matching 6 bases. V gave up 5 bases and J gave up 8 bases, with 16 bases separating them. Germline lookup yields CDR1 MNHNY and CDR2 SVGAGI (reference sequence). This CDR3 spans 14 amino acids. Written as DNA, the CDR3 is TGTGCCAGCAGTGACACGACAGGAGGGGACATTCAGTACTTC. It translates to CASSDTTGGDIQYF.

The rearrangement joins TRBV7-2 to TRBJ1-5, with D unresolved. Germline V CDR1 and CDR2: SGHTA, FQGNSA. The CDR3 totals 15 residues. The V end was cut by 1 base, the J end by 4 bases, with 11 bases between. The CDR3 nucleotides are TGTGCCAGCAGCTTAGAACCCGGAGGGAATCAGCCCCAGCATTTT. Amino acid sequence: CASSLEPGGNQPQHF. The full variable domain, its missing parts supplied by reference TRBV7-2 and TRBJ1-5, is GAGVSQSPSNKVTEKGKDVELRCDPISGHTALYWYRQSLGQGLEFLIYFQGNSAPDKSGLPSDRFSAERTGGSVSTLTIQRTQQEDSAVYLCASSLEPGGNQPQHFGDGTRLSIL.

The count of this clone is one. The V and J genes are TRBV29-1 and TRBJ1-1; D may be TRBD1 (6 bases). The germline CDR1 and CDR2 sequences are SQVTM and ANQGSEA. The V gene lost 6 bases and the J gene lost 1 base, with 15 bases spanning the gap. The CDR3 contains 14 residues. The CDR3: CSVDGQRSNTEAFF. In DNA, the CDR3 is TGCAGCGTCGACGGACAGAGGTCGAACACTGAAGCTTTCTTT.

This clone has more than one count but fewer than ten. V usage is TRBV30 and J usage is TRBJ2-1; D gene ambiguous. Germline CDR1 GTSNPN, CDR2 SVGIG (reference sequence). Trimming removed 1 base from V and 3 bases from J, with 4 bases in between. This CDR3 region has 12 residues. The chain's CDR3 is CAWSGGYNEQFF. The CDR3 DNA reads as TGTGCCTGGAGTGGGGGCTACAATGAGCAGTTCTTC.

V gene TRBV15 combines with J gene TRBJ1-4, with D perhaps matching TRBD1 (5 bases). With 5 bases removed from V and 8 bases from J, the gap between germline ends came to 18 bases. The CDR3 contains 15 residues. Germline values: CDR1 LNHNV, CDR2 YYDKDF (reference sequence). CDR3 amino acids: CATSQSLGAGEKLFF. DNA for the CDR3: TGTGCCACCAGCCAGAGTCTAGGGGCAGGGGAAAAACTGTTTTTT.

The chain has TRBV4-3 and TRBJ1-1; 8 bases are a match to TRBD1. V lost 1 base to trimming and J lost 3 bases; unmatched junction nucleotides: 4. The CDR3 covers 15 residues. Looked up from germline, CDR1 is LGHNA and CDR2 is YSLEER. CDR3 sequence (DNA): TGCGCCAGCAGCCAAGGACAGACAGGGGACACTGAAGCTTTCTTT. It yields the protein CASSQGQTGDTEAFF.

This clone was picked up one time. The chain combines TRBV4-3 with TRBJ1-1, with TRBD1 matching 7 bases. The V segment lost 0 bases and the J segment 3 bases; nucleotides outside the gene matches: 7. The CDR3 runs 16 residues. Germline CDR1 and CDR2: LGHNA and YSLEER. The CDR3: CASSQDLAGGYTEAFF. In DNA form, the CDR3 reads TGCGCCAGCAGCCAAGATCTAGCAGGGGGATACACTGAAGCTTTCTTT.

The table lists this clone with a few counts. This chain links TRBV29-1 with TRBJ2-7; TRBD1 is a possible D gene (5 bases). Trimming shortened V by 7 bases and J by 2 bases, and 9 bases separated the two germline ends. CDR3 length equals 11 residues. Looked up from germline, CDR1 is SQVTM and CDR2 is ANQGSEA. The CDR3 nucleotides read TGCAGCGCCTCGACAGCCTACGAGCAGTACTTC. Translating it yields CSASTAYEQYF.

This sequence joins TRBV29-1 and TRBJ2-2; D is perhaps TRBD1 (7 bases). In germline, CDR1 is SQVTM, CDR2 ANQGSEA. CDR3 length equals 12 residues. The CDR3 bases are TGCGTGGGCGGGACAGCCACCGGGGAGCTGTTTTTT. Amino acids: CVGGTATGELFF.